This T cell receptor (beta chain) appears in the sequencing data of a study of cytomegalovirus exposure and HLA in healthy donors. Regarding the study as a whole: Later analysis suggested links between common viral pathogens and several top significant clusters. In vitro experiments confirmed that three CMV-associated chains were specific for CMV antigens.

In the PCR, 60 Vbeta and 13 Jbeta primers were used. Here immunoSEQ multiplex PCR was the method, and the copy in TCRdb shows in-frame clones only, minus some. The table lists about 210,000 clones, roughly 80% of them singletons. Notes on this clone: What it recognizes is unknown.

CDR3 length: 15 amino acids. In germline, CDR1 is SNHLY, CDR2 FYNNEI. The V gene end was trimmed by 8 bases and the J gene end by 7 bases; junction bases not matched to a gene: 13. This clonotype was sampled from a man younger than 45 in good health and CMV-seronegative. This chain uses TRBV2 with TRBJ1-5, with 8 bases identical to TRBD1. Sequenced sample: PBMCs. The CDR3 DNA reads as TGTGCCAGCCAACTGGCAGGGGGCGTCGGCCAGCCCCAGCATTTT. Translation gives CASQLAGGVGQPQHF.